The present entry profiles one T cell receptor (beta chain) with its context. Its target is unknown. TCRdb reanalysed the reads using MiXCR and keeps one entry per CDR3 protein. This table has about 570,000 distinct CDR3 sequences, just under 40% appearing once. This record comes from a study of T cell repertoires in cytomegalovirus infection. The wider study: Shared public TCR beta signatures pointed to both CMV infection and a matching HLA type.

With 1 base removed from V and 2 bases from J, the gap between germline ends came to 15 bases. This CDR3 contains 16 residues. Germline V gene lookup returns CDR1 SGHTA and CDR2 FQGNSA. Study outcomes and limitations: Summed frequency of shared TCR beta families picked out CMV carriers who also had the relevant HLA.

The rearrangement links TRBV7-2 to TRBJ2-7; D is perhaps TRBD2 (6 bases). This sequence was found in a human donor in good health (CMV status not recorded). Some clones in this sample may be carry-over from other donors' samples. The material sequenced was cultured PBMCs, taken from culture after CMV antigen stimulation. CDR3 DNA: TGTGCCAGCAGCTTAGTCGGTGGACTATCTGCCTACGAGCAGTACTTC. This translates into CASSLVGGLSAYEQYF.